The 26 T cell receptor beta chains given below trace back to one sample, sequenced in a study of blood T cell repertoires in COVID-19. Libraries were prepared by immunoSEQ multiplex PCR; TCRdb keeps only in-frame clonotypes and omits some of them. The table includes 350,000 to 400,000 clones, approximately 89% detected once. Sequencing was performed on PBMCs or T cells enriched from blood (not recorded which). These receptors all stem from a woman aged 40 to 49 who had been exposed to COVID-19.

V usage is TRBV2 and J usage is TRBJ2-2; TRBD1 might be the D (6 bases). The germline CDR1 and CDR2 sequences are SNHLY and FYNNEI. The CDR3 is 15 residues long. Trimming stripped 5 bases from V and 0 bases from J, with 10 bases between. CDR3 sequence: CASSSSGANTGELFF. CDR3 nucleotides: TGTGCCAGCAGTTCGTCAGGGGCGAACACCGGGGAGCTGTTTTTT.

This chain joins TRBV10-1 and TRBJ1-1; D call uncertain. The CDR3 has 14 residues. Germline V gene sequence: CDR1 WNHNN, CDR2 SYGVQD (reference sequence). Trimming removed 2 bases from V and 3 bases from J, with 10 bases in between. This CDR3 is CASSESGVDTEAFF. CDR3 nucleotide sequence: TGCGCCAGCAGTGAGAGCGGGGTGGACACTGAAGCTTTCTTT.

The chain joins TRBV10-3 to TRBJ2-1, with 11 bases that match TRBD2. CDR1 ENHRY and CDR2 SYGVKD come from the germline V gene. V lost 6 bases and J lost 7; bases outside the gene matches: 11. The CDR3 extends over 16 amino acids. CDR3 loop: CAISPKTSGTRNEQFF. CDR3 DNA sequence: TGTGCCATCAGCCCGAAGACTAGCGGGACAAGAAATGAGCAGTTCTTC.

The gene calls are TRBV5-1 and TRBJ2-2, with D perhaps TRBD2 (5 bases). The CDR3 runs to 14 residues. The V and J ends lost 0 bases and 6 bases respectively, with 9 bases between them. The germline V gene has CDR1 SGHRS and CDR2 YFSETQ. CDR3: CASSLDGKAGELFF. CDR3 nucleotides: TGCGCCAGCAGCTTGGACGGGAAAGCCGGGGAGCTGTTTTTT. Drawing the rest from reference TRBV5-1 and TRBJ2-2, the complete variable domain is KAGVTQTPRYLIKTRGQQVTLSCSPISGHRSVSWYQQTPGQGLQFLFEYFSETQRNKGNFPGRFSGRQFSNSRSEMNVSTLELGDSALYLCASSLDGKAGELFFGEGSRLTVL.

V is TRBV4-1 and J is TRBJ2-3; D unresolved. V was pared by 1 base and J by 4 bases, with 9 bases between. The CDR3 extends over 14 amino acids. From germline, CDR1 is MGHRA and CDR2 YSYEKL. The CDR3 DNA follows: TGCGCCAGCAGCCAAGTTGGAGTCTCAGATACGCAGTATTTT. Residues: CASSQVGVSDTQYF.

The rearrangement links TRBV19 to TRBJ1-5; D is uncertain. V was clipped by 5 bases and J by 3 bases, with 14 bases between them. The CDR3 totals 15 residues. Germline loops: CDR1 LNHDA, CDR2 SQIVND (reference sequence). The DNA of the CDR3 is TGTGCCAGTAGTTCACTCACAGTGAACAATCAGCCCCAGCATTTT. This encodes CASSSLTVNNQPQHF.

CDR3 in amino acids: CASSLGRGRDTEAFF. In nucleotides, the CDR3 is TGTGCCAGCAGCTTAGGTAGGGGGCGGGACACTGAAGCTTTCTTT. The rearrangement uses TRBV7-2 and TRBJ1-1; 7 positions match TRBD1. The CDR3 runs to 15 residues. Germline CDR1 is SGHTA and CDR2 is FQGNSA. With V trimmed by 1 base and J by 3 bases, 5 bases remained unmatched. Variable domain in full (rest from reference TRBV7-2 and TRBJ1-1): GAGVSQSPSNKVTEKGKDVELRCDPISGHTALYWYRQSLGQGLEFLIYFQGNSAPDKSGLPSDRFSAERTGGSVSTLTIQRTQQEDSAVYLCASSLGRGRDTEAFFGQGTRLTVV.

CDR3 amino acids: CASSPPGRVTRAATNEKLFF. The CDR3 DNA sequence: TGTGCCAGCTCACCACCAGGCCGCGTTACGCGGGCGGCAACTAATGAAAAACTGTTTTTT. V and J are TRBV18 and TRBJ1-4; D ambiguous. CDR1 and CDR2 from the germline V gene are KGHSH and LQKENI. The ends were cut back, 0 bases at V and 0 bases at J, with 20 bases in the middle. The length of the CDR3 is 20 residues.

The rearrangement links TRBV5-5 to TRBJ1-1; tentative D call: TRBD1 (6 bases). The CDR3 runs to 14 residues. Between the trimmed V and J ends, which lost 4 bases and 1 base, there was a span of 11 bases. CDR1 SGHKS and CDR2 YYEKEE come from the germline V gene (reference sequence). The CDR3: CASSPDRTNTEAFF. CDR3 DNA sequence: TGTGCCAGCAGCCCCGACAGGACGAACACTGAAGCTTTCTTT.

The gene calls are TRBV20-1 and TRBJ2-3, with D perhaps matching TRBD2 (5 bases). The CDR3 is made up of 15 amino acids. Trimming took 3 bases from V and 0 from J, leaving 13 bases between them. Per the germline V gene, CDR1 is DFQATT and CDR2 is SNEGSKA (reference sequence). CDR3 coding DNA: TGCAGTGCTAGTCCCACTACTAGTAGCACAGATACGCAGTATTTT. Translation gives CSASPTTSSTDTQYF.

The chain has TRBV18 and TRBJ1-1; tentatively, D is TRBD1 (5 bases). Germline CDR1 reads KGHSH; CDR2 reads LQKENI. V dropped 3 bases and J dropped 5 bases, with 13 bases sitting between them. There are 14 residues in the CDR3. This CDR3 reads CASSPGGVRTEAFF. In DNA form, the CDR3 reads TGTGCCAGCTCACCGGGGGGAGTGCGGACTGAAGCTTTCTTT.

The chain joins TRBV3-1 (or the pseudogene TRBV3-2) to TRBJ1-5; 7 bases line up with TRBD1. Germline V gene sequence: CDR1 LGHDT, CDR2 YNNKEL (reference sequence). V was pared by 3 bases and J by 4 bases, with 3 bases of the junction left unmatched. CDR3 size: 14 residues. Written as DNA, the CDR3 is TGTGCCAGCAGCCACTCGACAGGGAATCAGCCCCAGCATTTT. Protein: CASSHSTGNQPQHF.

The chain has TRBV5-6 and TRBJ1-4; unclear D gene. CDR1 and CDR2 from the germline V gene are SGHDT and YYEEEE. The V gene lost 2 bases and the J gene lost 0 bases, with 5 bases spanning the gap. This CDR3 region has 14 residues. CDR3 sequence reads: CASSFVATNEKLFF. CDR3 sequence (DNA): TGTGCCAGCAGCTTCGTTGCAACTAATGAAAAACTGTTTTTT.

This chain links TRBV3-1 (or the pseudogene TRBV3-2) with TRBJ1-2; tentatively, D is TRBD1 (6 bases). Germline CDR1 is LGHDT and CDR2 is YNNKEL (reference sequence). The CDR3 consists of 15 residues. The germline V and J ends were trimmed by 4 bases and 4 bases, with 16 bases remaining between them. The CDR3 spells CASSPQLTGTYGYTF. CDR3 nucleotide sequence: TGTGCCAGCAGCCCTCAACTTACAGGGACCTATGGCTACACCTTC.

The CDR3 here is CASSRGTGYGYTF. The CDR3, as DNA: TGTGCCAGCAGCCGCGGGACAGGCTATGGCTACACCTTC. The gene calls are TRBV6-5 and TRBJ1-2, with 8 bases aligning to TRBD1. This CDR3 is 13 amino acids long. Germline-derived CDR1 and CDR2 are MNHEY and SVGAGI. With V trimmed by 6 bases and J by 4 bases, 4 bases remained unmatched.

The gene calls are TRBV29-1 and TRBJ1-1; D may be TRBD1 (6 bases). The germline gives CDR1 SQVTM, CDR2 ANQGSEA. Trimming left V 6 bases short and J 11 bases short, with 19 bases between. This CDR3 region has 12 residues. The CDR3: CSVGERGSRAFF. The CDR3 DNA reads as TGCAGCGTGGGGGAGAGGGGGTCCCGGGCTTTCTTT.

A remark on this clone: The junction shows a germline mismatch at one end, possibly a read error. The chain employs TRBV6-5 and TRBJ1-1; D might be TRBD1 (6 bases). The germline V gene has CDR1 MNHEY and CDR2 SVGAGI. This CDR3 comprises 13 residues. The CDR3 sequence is CASSRTVPDQRGF. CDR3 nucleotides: TGTGCCAGCAGTCGGACAGTCCCAGATCAAAGGGGATTT.

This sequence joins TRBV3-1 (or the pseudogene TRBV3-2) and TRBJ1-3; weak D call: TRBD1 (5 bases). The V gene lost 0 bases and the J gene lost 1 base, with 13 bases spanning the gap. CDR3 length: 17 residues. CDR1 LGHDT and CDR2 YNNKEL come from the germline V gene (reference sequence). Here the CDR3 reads CASSQDWGPLSGNTIYF. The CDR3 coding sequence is TGTGCCAGCAGCCAAGATTGGGGCCCCTTATCTGGAAACACCATATATTTT.

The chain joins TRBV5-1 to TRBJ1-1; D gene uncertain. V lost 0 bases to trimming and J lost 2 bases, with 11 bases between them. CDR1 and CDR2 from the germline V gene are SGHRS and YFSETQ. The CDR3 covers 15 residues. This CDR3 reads CASSLERVSNTEAFF. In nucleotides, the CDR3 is TGCGCCAGCAGCTTGGAGCGGGTCTCCAACACTGAAGCTTTCTTT.

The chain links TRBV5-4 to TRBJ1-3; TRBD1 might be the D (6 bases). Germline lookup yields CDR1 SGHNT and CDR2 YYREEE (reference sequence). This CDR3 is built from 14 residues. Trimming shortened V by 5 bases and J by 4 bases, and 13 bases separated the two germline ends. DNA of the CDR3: TGTGCCAGCAGACCTGACAGGAGGGGAAACACCATATATTTT. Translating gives CASRPDRRGNTIYF. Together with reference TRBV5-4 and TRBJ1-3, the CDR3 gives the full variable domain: ETGVTQSPTHLIKTRGQQVTLRCSSQSGHNTVSWYQQALGQGPQFIFQYYREEENGRGNFPPRFSGLQFPNYSSELNVNALELDDSALYLCASRPDRRGNTIYFGEGSWLTVV.

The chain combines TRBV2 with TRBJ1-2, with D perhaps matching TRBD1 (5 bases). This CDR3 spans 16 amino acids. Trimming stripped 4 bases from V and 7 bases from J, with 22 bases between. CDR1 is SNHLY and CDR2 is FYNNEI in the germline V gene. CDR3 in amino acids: CASSVFRGDLKSGYTF. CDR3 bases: TGTGCCAGCAGTGTGTTTCGGGGGGACTTAAAGAGTGGCTACACCTTC.

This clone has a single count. The CDR3 coding sequence is TGCGCCAGCAGTGAGAGGCAGGCGAGCGGCTACACCTTC. Translated, it gives CASSERQASGYTF. The rearrangement links TRBV10-1 to TRBJ1-2; D is undetermined. Germline V gene sequence: CDR1 WNHNN, CDR2 SYGVQD (reference sequence). The CDR3 has 13 amino acids. The V end lost 2 bases, the J end lost 8 bases, and 12 bases lay between the germline ends.

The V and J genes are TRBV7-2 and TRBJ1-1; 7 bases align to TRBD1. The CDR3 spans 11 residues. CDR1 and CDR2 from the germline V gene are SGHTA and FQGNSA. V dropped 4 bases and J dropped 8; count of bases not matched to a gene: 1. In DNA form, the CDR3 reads TGTGCCAGCAGCTCGGACAGGGAAGCTTTCTTT. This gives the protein CASSSDREAFF.

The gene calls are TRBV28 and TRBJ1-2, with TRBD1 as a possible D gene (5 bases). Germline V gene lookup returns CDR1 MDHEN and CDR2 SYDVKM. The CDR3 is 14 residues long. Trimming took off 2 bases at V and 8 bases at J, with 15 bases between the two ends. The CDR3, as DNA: TGTGCCAGCAGTTTAGGGGGGTCTTCCTGGGGCTACACCTTC. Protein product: CASSLGGSSWGYTF.

CDR3 nucleotides: TGCGCCAGCAGCTTGGCCGGGACAGTTAGCACAGATACGCAGTATTTT. This translates into CASSLAGTVSTDTQYF. The rearrangement joins TRBV5-1 to TRBJ2-3, with 7 bases fitting TRBD1. Germline CDR1 is SGHRS and CDR2 is YFSETQ. This CDR3 is built from 16 residues. J was trimmed by 0 bases and V by 0 bases; bases with no gene match: 4.

The CDR3 DNA follows: TGTGCCAGCAGTGGACAGCTCCTCTATGGCTACACCTTC. Translating gives CASSGQLLYGYTF. The chain links TRBV2 to TRBJ1-2; weak D call: TRBD1 (5 bases). Germline V gene lookup returns CDR1 SNHLY and CDR2 FYNNEI. This CDR3 region has 13 residues. Deletions cut 4 bases from V and 4 bases from J, with 10 bases between. The full variable domain, rest sourced from reference TRBV2 and TRBJ1-2, is EPEVTQTPSHQVTQMGQEVILRCVPISNHLYFYWYRQILGQKVEFLVSFYNNEISEKSEIFDDQFSVERPDGSNFTLKIRSTKLEDSAMYFCASSGQLLYGYTFGSGTRLTVV.